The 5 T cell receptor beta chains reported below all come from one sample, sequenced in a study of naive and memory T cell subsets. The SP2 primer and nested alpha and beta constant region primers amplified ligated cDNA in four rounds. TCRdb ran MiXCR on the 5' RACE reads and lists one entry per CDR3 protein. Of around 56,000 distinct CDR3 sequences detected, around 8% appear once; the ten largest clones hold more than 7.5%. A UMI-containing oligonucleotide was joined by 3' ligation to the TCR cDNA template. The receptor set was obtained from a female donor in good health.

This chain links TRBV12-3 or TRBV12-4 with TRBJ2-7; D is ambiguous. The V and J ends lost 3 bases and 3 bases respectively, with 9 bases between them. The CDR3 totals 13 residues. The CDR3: CASSFYDNYEQYF. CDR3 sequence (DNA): TGTGCCAGCAGTTTCTATGACAACTACGAGCAGTACTTC.

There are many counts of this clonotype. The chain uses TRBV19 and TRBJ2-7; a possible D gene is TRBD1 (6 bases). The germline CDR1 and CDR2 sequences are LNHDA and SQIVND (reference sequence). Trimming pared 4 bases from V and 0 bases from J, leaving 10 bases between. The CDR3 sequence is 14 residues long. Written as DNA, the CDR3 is TGTGCCAGTAGTAGACGGGACAACTCCTACGAGCAGTACTTC. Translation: CASSRRDNSYEQYF.

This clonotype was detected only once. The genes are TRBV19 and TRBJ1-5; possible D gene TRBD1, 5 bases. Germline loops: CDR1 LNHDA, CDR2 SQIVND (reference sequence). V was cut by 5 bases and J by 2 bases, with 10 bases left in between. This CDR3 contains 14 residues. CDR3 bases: TGTGCCAGTAGTGTTGACAGACGCAATCAGCCCCAGCATTTT. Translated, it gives CASSVDRRNQPQHF.

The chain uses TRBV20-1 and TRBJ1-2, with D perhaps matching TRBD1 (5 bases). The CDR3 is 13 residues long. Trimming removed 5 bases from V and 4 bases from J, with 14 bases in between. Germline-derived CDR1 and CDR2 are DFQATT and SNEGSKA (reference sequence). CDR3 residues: CSARPGLLYGYTF. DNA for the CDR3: TGCAGTGCTCGGCCGGGACTCCTCTATGGCTACACCTTC.

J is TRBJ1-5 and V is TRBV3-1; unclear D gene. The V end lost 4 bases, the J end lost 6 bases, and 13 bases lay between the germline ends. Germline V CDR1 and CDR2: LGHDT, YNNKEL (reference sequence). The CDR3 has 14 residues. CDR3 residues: CASSPQILGQPQHF. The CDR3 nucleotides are TGTGCCAGCAGCCCTCAGATCCTGGGTCAGCCCCAGCATTTT.